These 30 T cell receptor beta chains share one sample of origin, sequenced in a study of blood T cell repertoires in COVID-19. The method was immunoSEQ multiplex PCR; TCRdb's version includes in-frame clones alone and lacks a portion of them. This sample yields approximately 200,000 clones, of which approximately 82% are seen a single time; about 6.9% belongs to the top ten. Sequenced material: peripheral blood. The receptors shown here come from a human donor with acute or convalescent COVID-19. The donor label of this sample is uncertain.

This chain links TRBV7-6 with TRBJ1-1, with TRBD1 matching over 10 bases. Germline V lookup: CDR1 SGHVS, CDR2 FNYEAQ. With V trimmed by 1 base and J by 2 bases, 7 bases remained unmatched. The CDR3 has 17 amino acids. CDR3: CASSLGTGGLVNTEAFF. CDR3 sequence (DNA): TGTGCCAGCAGCTTAGGGACAGGGGGATTGGTAAACACTGAAGCTTTCTTT.

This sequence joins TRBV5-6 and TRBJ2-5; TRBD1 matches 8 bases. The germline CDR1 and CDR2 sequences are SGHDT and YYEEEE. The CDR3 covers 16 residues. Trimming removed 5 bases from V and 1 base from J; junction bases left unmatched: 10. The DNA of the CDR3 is TGTGCCAGCAGTGGGACAGGCTTTCGACGCCAAGAGACCCAGTACTTC. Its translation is CASSGTGFRRQETQYF.

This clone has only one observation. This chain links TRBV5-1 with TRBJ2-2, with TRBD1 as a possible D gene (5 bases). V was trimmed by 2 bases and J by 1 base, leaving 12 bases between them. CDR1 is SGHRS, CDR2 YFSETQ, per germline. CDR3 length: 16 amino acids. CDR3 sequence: CASSLKAGQNTGELFF. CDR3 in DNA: TGCGCCAGCAGCTTAAAGGCCGGACAGAACACCGGGGAGCTGTTTTTT.

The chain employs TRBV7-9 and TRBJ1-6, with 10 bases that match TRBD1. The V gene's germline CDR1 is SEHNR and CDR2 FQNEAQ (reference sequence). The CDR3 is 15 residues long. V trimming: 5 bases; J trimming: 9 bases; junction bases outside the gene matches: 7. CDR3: CASSQGQGVSSPLHF. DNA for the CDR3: TGTGCCAGCAGCCAAGGACAGGGGGTTAGTTCACCCCTCCACTTT.

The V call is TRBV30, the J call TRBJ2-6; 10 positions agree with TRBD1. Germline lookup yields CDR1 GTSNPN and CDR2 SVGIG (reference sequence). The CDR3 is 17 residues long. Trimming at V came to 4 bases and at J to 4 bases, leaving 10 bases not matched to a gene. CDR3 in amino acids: CAWILTGGTMGANVLTF. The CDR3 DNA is TGTGCCTGGATTTTGACAGGGGGCACAATGGGGGCCAACGTCCTGACTTTC.

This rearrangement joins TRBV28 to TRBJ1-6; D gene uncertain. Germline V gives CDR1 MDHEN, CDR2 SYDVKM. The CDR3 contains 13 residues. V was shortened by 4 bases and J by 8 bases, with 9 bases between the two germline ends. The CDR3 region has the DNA TGTGCCAGCAGTTCCCGACTTGATTCACCCCTCCACTTT. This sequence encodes CASSSRLDSPLHF.

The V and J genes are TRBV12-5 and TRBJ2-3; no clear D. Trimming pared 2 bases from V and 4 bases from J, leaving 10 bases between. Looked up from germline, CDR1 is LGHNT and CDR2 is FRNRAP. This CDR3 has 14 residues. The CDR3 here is CASGLSLFPDTQYF. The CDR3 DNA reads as TGTGCTAGTGGTTTGTCTCTCTTCCCAGATACGCAGTATTTT.

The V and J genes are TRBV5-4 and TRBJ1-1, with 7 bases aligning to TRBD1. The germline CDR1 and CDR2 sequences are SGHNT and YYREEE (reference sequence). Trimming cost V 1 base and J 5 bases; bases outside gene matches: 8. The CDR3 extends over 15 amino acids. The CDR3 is CASSLPLQGWTEAFF. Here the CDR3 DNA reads TGTGCCAGCAGCTTGCCTTTACAGGGGTGGACTGAAGCTTTCTTT. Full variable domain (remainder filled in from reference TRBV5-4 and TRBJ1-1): ETGVTQSPTHLIKTRGQQVTLRCSSQSGHNTVSWYQQALGQGPQFIFQYYREEENGRGNFPPRFSGLQFPNYSSELNVNALELDDSALYLCASSLPLQGWTEAFFGQGTRLTVV.

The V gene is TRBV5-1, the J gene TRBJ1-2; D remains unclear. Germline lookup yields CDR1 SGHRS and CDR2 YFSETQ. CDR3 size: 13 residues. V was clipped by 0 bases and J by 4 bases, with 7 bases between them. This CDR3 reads CASSLGEAYGYTF. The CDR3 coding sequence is TGCGCCAGCAGCTTGGGGGAGGCCTATGGCTACACCTTC.

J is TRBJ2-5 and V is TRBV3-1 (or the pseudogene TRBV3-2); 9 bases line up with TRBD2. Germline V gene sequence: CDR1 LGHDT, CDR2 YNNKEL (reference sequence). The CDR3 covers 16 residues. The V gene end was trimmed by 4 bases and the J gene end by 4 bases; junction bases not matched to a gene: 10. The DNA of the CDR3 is TGTGCCAGCAGCCCCCCCCCAGCGGGAGGCCGAGAGACCCAGTACTTC. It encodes CASSPPPAGGRETQYF.

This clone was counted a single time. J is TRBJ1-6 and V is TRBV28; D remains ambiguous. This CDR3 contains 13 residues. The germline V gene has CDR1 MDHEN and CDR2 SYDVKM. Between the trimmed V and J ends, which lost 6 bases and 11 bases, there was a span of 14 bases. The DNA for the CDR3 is TGTGCCAGCAGGGTCAACGGGTTGACACCCCTCCACTTT. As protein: CASRVNGLTPLHF.

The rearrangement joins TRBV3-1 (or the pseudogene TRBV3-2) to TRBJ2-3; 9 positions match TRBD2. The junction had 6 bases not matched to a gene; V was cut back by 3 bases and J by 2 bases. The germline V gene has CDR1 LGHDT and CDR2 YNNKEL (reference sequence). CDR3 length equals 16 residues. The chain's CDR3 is CASSQRGGLTTDTQYF. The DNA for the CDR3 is TGTGCCAGCAGCCAGCGGGGGGGACTTACCACAGATACGCAGTATTTT.

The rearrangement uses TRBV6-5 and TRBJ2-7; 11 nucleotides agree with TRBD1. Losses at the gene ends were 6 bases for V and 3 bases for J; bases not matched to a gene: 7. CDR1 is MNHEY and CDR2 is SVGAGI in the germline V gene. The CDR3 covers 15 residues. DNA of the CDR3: TGTGCCAGCAGCGACAGGGGACAGGGGGTCTACGAGCAGTACTTC. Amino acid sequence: CASSDRGQGVYEQYF.

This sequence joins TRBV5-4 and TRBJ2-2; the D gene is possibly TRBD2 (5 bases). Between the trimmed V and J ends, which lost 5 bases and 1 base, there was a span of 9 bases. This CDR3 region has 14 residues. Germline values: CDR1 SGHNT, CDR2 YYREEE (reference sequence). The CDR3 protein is CASSRTGNTGELFF. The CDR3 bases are TGTGCCAGCAGTAGGACTGGGAACACCGGGGAGCTGTTTTTT.

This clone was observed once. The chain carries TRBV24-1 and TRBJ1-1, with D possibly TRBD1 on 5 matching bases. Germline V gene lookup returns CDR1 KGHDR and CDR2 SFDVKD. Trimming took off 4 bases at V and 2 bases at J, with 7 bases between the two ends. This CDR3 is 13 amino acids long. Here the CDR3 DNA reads TGTGCCACCAGTGACCAGGGTAACACTGAAGCTTTCTTT. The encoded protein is CATSDQGNTEAFF.

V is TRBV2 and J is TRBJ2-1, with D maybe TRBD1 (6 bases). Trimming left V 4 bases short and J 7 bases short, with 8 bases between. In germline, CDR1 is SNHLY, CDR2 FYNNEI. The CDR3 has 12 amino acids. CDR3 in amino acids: CASSGQANEQFF. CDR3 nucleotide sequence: TGTGCCAGCAGTGGACAGGCGAATGAGCAGTTCTTC.

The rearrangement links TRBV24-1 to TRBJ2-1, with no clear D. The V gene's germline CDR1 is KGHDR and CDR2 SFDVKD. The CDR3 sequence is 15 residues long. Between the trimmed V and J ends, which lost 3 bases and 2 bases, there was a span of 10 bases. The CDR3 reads CATSDTGGAYNEQFF. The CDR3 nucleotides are TGTGCCACCAGTGATACTGGCGGAGCCTACAATGAGCAGTTCTTC.

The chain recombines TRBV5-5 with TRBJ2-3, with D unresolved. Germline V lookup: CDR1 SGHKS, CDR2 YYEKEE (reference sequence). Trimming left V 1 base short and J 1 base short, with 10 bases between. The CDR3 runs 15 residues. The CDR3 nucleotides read TGTGCCAGCAGCTTGTGGAAAAGCGGCACAGATACGCAGTATTTT. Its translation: CASSLWKSGTDTQYF.

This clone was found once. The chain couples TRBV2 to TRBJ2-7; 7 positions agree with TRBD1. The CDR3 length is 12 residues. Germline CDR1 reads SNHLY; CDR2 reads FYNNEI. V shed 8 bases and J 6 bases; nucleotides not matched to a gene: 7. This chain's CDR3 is CASSGTASEQYF. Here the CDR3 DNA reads TGTGCCAGCTCCGGGACAGCAAGCGAGCAGTACTTC.

The CDR3 region is CATSLRAGAGDTQYF. In nucleotides, the CDR3 is TGTGCCACCTCACTGAGGGCGGGAGCGGGGGATACGCAGTATTTT. V is TRBV11-2 and J is TRBJ2-3; the match to TRBD2 covers 7 bases. CDR3 length: 15 amino acids. Unmatched junction bases numbered 16, after V lost 10 bases and J lost 6 bases. From germline, CDR1 is SGHAT and CDR2 FQNNGV.

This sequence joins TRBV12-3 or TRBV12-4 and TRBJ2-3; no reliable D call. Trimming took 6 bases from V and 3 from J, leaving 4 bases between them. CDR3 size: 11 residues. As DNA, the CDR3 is TGTGCCAGCAGCTCGACAGATACGCAGTATTTT. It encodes CASSSTDTQYF.

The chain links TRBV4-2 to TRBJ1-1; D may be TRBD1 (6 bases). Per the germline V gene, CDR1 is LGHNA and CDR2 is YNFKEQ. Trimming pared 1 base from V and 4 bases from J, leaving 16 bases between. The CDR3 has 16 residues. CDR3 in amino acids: CASSQVAGGLGTEAFF. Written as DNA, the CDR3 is TGTGCCAGCAGCCAAGTCGCCGGGGGGCTTGGCACTGAAGCTTTCTTT.

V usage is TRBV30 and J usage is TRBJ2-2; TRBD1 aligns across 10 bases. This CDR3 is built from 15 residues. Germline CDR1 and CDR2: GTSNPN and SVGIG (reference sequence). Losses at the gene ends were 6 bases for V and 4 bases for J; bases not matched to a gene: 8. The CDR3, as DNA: TGTGCCTGTGACAGGGGGCGGATGGGCACCGGGGAGCTGTTTTTT. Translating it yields CACDRGRMGTGELFF.

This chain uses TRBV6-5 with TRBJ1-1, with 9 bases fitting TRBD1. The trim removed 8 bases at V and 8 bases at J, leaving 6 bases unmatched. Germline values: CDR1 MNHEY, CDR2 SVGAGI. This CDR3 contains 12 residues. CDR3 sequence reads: CASQFTGGEAFF. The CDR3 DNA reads TGTGCCAGCCAGTTTACAGGGGGCGAAGCTTTCTTT.

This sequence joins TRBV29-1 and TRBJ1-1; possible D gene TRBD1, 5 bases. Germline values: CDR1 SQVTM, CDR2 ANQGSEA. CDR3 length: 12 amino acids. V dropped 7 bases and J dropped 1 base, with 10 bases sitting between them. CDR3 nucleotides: TGCAGCGCTGCCGGGGGGAACACTGAAGCTTTCTTT. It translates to CSAAGGNTEAFF.

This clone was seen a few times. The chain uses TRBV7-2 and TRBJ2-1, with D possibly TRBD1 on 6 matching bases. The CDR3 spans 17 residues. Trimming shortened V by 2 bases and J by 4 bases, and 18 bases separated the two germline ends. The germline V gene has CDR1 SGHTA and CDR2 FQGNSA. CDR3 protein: CASSLTGDTLGYNEQFF. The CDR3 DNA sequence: TGTGCCAGCAGCTTAACTGGGGACACCCTTGGGTACAATGAGCAGTTCTTC.

This CDR3 is CASSKVEKLTPYNEQFF. The CDR3 DNA reads as TGTGCCAGCAGCAAAGTGGAGAAGCTTACTCCCTACAATGAGCAGTTCTTC. The V gene is TRBV21-1, the J gene TRBJ2-1; the table's D call of TRBD2 was not tested on the DNA. TRBV21-1 counts as a pseudogene. CDR3 length equals 17 residues.

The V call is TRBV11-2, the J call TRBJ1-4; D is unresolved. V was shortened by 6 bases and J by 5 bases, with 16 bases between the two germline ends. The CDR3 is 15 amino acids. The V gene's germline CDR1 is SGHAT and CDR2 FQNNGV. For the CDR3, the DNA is TGTGCCAGCAGTAGGTCCCCAGGCCAAAATGAAAAACTGTTTTTT. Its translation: CASSRSPGQNEKLFF. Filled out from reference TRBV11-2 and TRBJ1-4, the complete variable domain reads EAGVAQSPRYKIIEKRQSVAFWCNPISGHATLYWYQQILGQGPKLLIQFQNNGVVDDSQLPKDRFSAERLKGVDSTLKIQPAKLEDSAVYLCASSRSPGQNEKLFFGSGTQLSVL.

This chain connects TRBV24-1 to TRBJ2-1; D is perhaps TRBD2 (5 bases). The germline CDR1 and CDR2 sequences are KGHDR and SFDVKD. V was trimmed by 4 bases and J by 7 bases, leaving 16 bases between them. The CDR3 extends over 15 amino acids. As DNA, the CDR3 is TGTGCCACCAGTGACCGAACTAGTCCGGGGAATGAGCAGTTCTTC. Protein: CATSDRTSPGNEQFF.

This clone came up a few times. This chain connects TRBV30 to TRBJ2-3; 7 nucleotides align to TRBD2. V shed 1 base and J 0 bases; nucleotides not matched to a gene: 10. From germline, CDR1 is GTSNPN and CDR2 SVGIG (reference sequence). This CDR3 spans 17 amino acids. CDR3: CAWSDDLGRASTDTQYF. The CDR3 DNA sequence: TGTGCCTGGAGTGACGACCTGGGGAGGGCGAGCACAGATACGCAGTATTTT.